These 30 T cell receptor beta chains were all obtained from the same sample, sequenced in a study of Graves' ophthalmopathy and Graves' hyperthyroidism. Amplification from RNA transcripts yielded the TCR beta CDR3 regions. HTBI primers served in a first-round RT-PCR, which a second-round multiplex PCR followed. TCRdb used MiXCR to reprocess the multiplex PCR reads, holding one entry per CDR3 protein. The repertoire has some 370,000 distinct CDR3 sequences, about a sixth of them found once; the top ten carry roughly 2.6%. The sequencing input was peripheral blood. These receptors were collected from an adult woman with stable Graves' hyperthyroidism.

This clonotype was observed many times. A much larger clone sits a single nucleotide away, making a read error possible. The rearrangement joins TRBV28 to TRBJ2-2; unclear D gene. Deletions cut 6 bases from V and 7 bases from J, with 15 bases between. The CDR3 totals 14 residues. Germline CDR1 is MDHEN and CDR2 is SYDVKM. The CDR3 nucleotides read TGTGCCAGCAGCGCTACCCCAGCATACGGGGAGCTGTTTTTT. This codes for CASSATPAYGELFF.

As for this clonotype: With a much larger clone just one base away, this may be a read error. The chain recombines TRBV7-3 with TRBJ2-5, with 8 bases fitting TRBD1. The CDR3 covers 15 residues. CDR1 SGHTA and CDR2 FQGTGA come from the germline V gene. Germline trimming cut 7 bases from V and 5 bases from J; bases unmatched to any gene: 12. CDR3 sequence: CASNPRTGLIETQYF. CDR3 in DNA: TGTGCCAGCAACCCGAGGACAGGGTTGATCGAGACCCAGTACTTC.

This clonotype was counted many times. V gene TRBV20-1 combines with J gene TRBJ2-7; TRBD2 matches 15 bases. The ends lost 3 bases at V and 0 bases at J; junction bases unmatched: 12. There are 19 residues in the CDR3. Germline V CDR1 and CDR2: DFQATT, SNEGSKA (reference sequence). The CDR3 loop is CSASKIFPGLAGGSYEQYF. The CDR3, as DNA: TGCAGTGCTAGTAAAATCTTCCCGGGACTAGCGGGGGGCTCCTACGAGCAGTACTTC.

J is TRBJ1-1 and V is TRBV6-1, with D unclear. Germline V lookup: CDR1 MNHNS, CDR2 SASEGT. V was clipped by 1 base and J by 4 bases, with 7 bases between them. The CDR3 is 13 residues long. CDR3 nucleotides: TGTGCCAGCAGTGAAGGTTCAGCCACTGAAGCTTTCTTT. Translating it yields CASSEGSATEAFF.

Many counts were recorded for this clonotype. This sequence joins TRBV6-2 or TRBV6-3 and TRBJ2-4, with TRBD1 matching over 12 bases. The germline CDR1 and CDR2 sequences are MNHEY and SVGEGT. The CDR3 is 20 residues long. V shed 7 bases and J 8 bases; nucleotides not matched to a gene: 24. Here the CDR3 reads CASTPPAGTGGAKVLYIQYF. DNA of the CDR3: TGTGCCAGCACTCCTCCTGCCGGGACAGGGGGCGCGAAGGTGTTGTACATTCAGTACTTC.

Many counts were recorded for this clonotype. The chain is built from TRBV6-2 or TRBV6-3 and TRBJ1-1, with D unclear. Germline lookup yields CDR1 MNHEY and CDR2 SVGEGT. The germline V and J ends were trimmed by 0 bases and 1 base, with 12 bases remaining between them. This CDR3 has 16 residues. The CDR3 loop reads CASSYSGYRSNTEAFF. The CDR3 nucleotides read TGTGCCAGCAGTTACTCTGGGTATCGATCGAACACTGAAGCTTTCTTT.

A remark on this clonotype: A read error is possible here, since a much larger clone lies one base away. This chain links TRBV11-2 with TRBJ2-7; 7 positions agree with TRBD1. The CDR3 spans 20 residues. Germline V CDR1 and CDR2: SGHAT, FQNNGV. V lost 0 bases and J lost 7; bases outside the gene matches: 24. CDR3: CASSLDPTNPGQPAIFEQYF. In DNA form, the CDR3 reads TGTGCCAGCAGCTTAGATCCAACAAATCCGGGACAGCCAGCTATCTTTGAGCAGTACTTC. The complete variable domain, with remaining parts taken from reference TRBV11-2 and TRBJ2-7, reads EAGVAQSPRYKIIEKRQSVAFWCNPISGHATLYWYQQILGQGPKLLIQFQNNGVVDDSQLPKDRFSAERLKGVDSTLKIQPAKLEDSAVYLCASSLDPTNPGQPAIFEQYFGPGTRLTVT.

This clonotype has ten or more counts. The gene calls are TRBV6-4 and TRBJ2-2; D not certain. Trimming pared 8 bases from V and 0 bases from J, leaving 13 bases between. This CDR3 contains 15 residues. CDR1 MRHNA and CDR2 SNTAGT come from the germline V gene. The CDR3 DNA sequence: TGTGCCAGCGCTCCGGACGGAACGAACACCGGGGAGCTGTTTTTT. Amino acids: CASAPDGTNTGELFF.

CDR3 sequence: CAISESASGSGGTQYF. The DNA for the CDR3 is TGTGCCATCAGTGAGTCGGCTAGCGGGAGTGGGGGGACCCAGTACTTC. This rearrangement joins TRBV10-3 to TRBJ2-5; 10 nucleotides match TRBD2. Looked up from germline, CDR1 is ENHRY and CDR2 is SYGVKD. The CDR3 has 16 residues. V lost 0 bases to trimming and J lost 7 bases; unmatched junction nucleotides: 8.

This clonotype appeared a few times. CDR3 bases: TGTGCCAGCAGAACGGACTGGGGGGGCTACGAGCAGTACTTC. It translates to CASRTDWGGYEQYF. The rearrangement uses TRBV11-2 and TRBJ2-7; 7 bases align to TRBD2. Trimming took 6 bases from V and 3 from J; bases not matched to a gene: 8. The CDR3 contains 14 residues. Germline-derived CDR1 and CDR2 are SGHAT and FQNNGV.

This clonotype was found many times. This chain links TRBV7-2 with TRBJ2-2; maybe TRBD1 (5 bases). The V gene's germline CDR1 is SGHTA and CDR2 FQGNSA. V shed 5 bases and J shed 8 bases, with 12 bases lying between them. This CDR3 spans 13 amino acids. CDR3 residues: CASSTDSWGELFF. Written as DNA, the CDR3 is TGTGCCAGCAGCACCGACAGCTGGGGGGAGCTGTTTTTT.

In this sample, this clonotype turned up many times. The chain combines TRBV14 with TRBJ2-5, with 9 bases fitting TRBD2. V dropped 4 bases and J dropped 5; count of bases not matched to a gene: 8. This CDR3 spans 15 amino acids. The germline CDR1 and CDR2 sequences are SGHDN and FVKESK. CDR3 loop: CASSPAASGTETQYF. CDR3 coding DNA: TGTGCCAGCAGCCCCGCAGCTAGCGGGACCGAGACCCAGTACTTC.

This clonotype was recorded at least ten times. The chain joins TRBV10-1 to TRBJ2-7, with D uncertain. CDR3 length: 14 residues. Trimming took 3 bases from V and 4 from J, leaving 13 bases between them. Germline V gene lookup returns CDR1 WNHNN and CDR2 SYGVQD (reference sequence). This CDR3 is CASSESGRPYEQYF. The CDR3, as DNA: TGCGCCAGCAGTGAATCCGGCCGACCTTACGAGCAGTACTTC.

This clonotype has only a few counts. The V call is TRBV3-1, the J call TRBJ2-7; no definite D call. This CDR3 has 14 residues. The germline CDR1 and CDR2 sequences are LGHDT and YNNKEL (reference sequence). V lost 1 base and J 1 base, leaving 8 bases between the germline ends. As DNA, the CDR3 is TGTGCCAGCAGCCAAGGGTGGCAGTCCTACGAGCAGTACTTC. It is translated as CASSQGWQSYEQYF.

The chain is built from TRBV11-2 and TRBJ2-5, with 9 nucleotides matching TRBD1. The CDR3 length is 11 residues. Germline V gives CDR1 SGHAT, CDR2 FQNNGV. V shed 5 bases and J 13 bases; nucleotides not matched to a gene: 5. CDR3: CASSAQGAWYF. The CDR3 DNA reads TGTGCCAGCAGCGCACAGGGGGCCTGGTACTTC.

This clonotype was recorded many times. The chain links TRBV7-2 to TRBJ2-7; D is unclear. Germline-derived CDR1 and CDR2 are SGHTA and FQGNSA. CDR3 length equals 15 residues. The V gene lost 4 bases and the J gene lost 0 bases, with 13 bases spanning the gap. As DNA, the CDR3 is TGTGCCAGCAGCTCGACCGACACCCCCTCCTACGAGCAGTACTTC. Its translation: CASSSTDTPSYEQYF.

This clonotype was seen ten or more times. This rearrangement joins TRBV28 to TRBJ1-1; D remains ambiguous. Looked up from germline, CDR1 is MDHEN and CDR2 is SYDVKM. The ends were cut back, 3 bases at V and 1 base at J, with 9 bases in the middle. This CDR3 region has 14 residues. CDR3 protein: CASSFGGGNTEAFF. DNA for the CDR3: TGTGCCAGCAGTTTTGGAGGAGGGAACACTGAAGCTTTCTTT. Full variable domain (missing parts from reference TRBV28 and TRBJ1-1): DVKVTQSSRYLVKRTGEKVFLECVQDMDHENMFWYRQDPGLGLRLIYFSYDVKMKEKGDIPEGYSVSREKKERFSLILESASTNQTSMYLCASSFGGGNTEAFFGQGTRLTVV.

This clonotype has ten or more counts. The chain's CDR3 is CASSFLILSSYEQYF. For the CDR3, the DNA is TGTGCCAGCAGTTTTCTGATTCTAAGCTCCTACGAGCAGTACTTC. This chain links TRBV12-3 or TRBV12-4 with TRBJ2-7, with D unresolved. The CDR3 runs to 15 residues. Trimming left V 3 bases short and J 0 bases short, with 12 bases between.

This clonotype was counted many times. The chain is built from TRBV19 and TRBJ2-7; 7 positions match TRBD1. This CDR3 comprises 14 residues. Germline V gene data show CDR1 as LNHDA and CDR2 as SQIVND (reference sequence). V shed 9 bases and J 2 bases; nucleotides not matched to a gene: 10. CDR3 sequence reads: CASSTPGQPYEQYF. CDR3 DNA: TGTGCCAGCAGCACGCCGGGACAGCCCTACGAGCAGTACTTC.

Many counts were recorded for this clonotype. The genes are TRBV7-2 and TRBJ2-4; no clear D. The CDR3 is made up of 14 amino acids. The V gene's germline CDR1 is SGHTA and CDR2 FQGNSA. V lost 5 bases and J 3 bases, leaving 11 bases between the germline ends. CDR3 in amino acids: CASSPQSSKNIQYF. The DNA of the CDR3 is TGTGCCAGCAGCCCCCAAAGTAGCAAAAACATTCAGTACTTC.

The rearrangement links TRBV6-1 to TRBJ1-2; the match to TRBD1 covers 7 bases. Per the germline V gene, CDR1 is MNHNS and CDR2 is SASEGT. Germline trimming cut 3 bases from V and 6 bases from J; bases unmatched to any gene: 4. The CDR3 has 13 residues. As DNA, the CDR3 is TGTGCCAGCAGTGACGGGACAGCCGATGGCTACACCTTC. It is translated as CASSDGTADGYTF.

In its sample, this clonotype was seen many times. The chain carries TRBV6-5 and TRBJ1-3, with unresolved D. The CDR3 consists of 17 residues. Trimming removed 2 bases from V and 0 bases from J, with 14 bases in between. CDR1 is MNHEY, CDR2 SVGAGI, per germline. DNA for the CDR3: TGTGCCAGCAGTTACCTGGGCAGGACCCTCTCTGGAAACACCATATATTTT. Translating it yields CASSYLGRTLSGNTIYF.

This clonotype has a handful of counts. The J gene is TRBJ2-2, the V gene TRBV10-3, with D tentatively TRBD1 or TRBD2 (5 bases each). The V gene lost 6 bases and the J gene lost 7 bases, with 12 bases spanning the gap. The CDR3 has 13 residues. CDR1 ENHRY and CDR2 SYGVKD come from the germline V gene. The CDR3 DNA reads as TGTGCCATCAGCGAGGGGTTACACGGGGAGCTGTTTTTT. Its protein is CAISEGLHGELFF.

At least ten counts were recorded for this clonotype. J is TRBJ2-5 and V is TRBV7-9; D uncertain. Trimming removed 4 bases from V and 5 bases from J, with 14 bases in between. The germline V gene has CDR1 SEHNR and CDR2 FQNEAQ (reference sequence). This CDR3 region has 14 residues. The CDR3 bases are TGTGCCAGCAGCTCTGAGACATCAAGGGAGACCCAGTACTTC. It translates to CASSSETSRETQYF.

This clonotype was recorded many times. The rearrangement links TRBV7-2 to TRBJ1-6; D gene uncertain. The CDR3 runs to 15 residues. In germline, CDR1 is SGHTA, CDR2 FQGNSA. The V and J ends lost 4 bases and 7 bases respectively, with 14 bases between them. CDR3 amino acids: CASSSVAHGNSPLHF. The CDR3, as DNA: TGTGCCAGCAGCTCCGTGGCGCACGGAAATTCACCCCTCCACTTT.

This clonotype has at least ten counts. This CDR3 is CSASPGGTYEQYF. The CDR3 nucleotides read TGCAGTGCTAGCCCGGGAGGTACCTACGAGCAGTACTTC. This chain connects TRBV20-1 to TRBJ2-7, with 7 bases that match TRBD2. The CDR3 is 13 amino acids. Germline lookup yields CDR1 DFQATT and CDR2 SNEGSKA (reference sequence). V lost 3 bases, J lost 2 bases, and 4 bases stayed unmatched.

This clonotype was counted ten times or more. The chain carries TRBV12-3 or TRBV12-4 and TRBJ1-2; D gene uncertain. This CDR3 is built from 11 residues. The ends were cut back, 3 bases at V and 7 bases at J, with 6 bases in the middle. CDR3 DNA: TGTGCCAGCAGTTTTGCGGGTGGCTACACCTTC. It yields the protein CASSFAGGYTF.

Ten or more counts support this clonotype. V is TRBV28 and J is TRBJ2-7; D might be TRBD1 (5 bases). Germline CDR1 reads MDHEN; CDR2 reads SYDVKM. Deletions cut 6 bases from V and 2 bases from J, with 20 bases between. The CDR3 contains 16 residues. The CDR3 DNA reads as TGTGCCAGCAGCTCCGTGGGGCAGGGTCCTACCTACGAGCAGTACTTC. This translates into CASSSVGQGPTYEQYF.

This clonotype came up many times. This sequence joins TRBV7-9 and TRBJ1-6; 7 positions match TRBD1. Germline V CDR1 and CDR2: SEHNR, FQNEAQ (reference sequence). Trimming removed 5 bases from V and 12 bases from J; junction bases left unmatched: 4. There are 12 residues in the CDR3. CDR3 residues: CASSPDRRPLHF. Written as DNA, the CDR3 is TGTGCCAGCAGCCCGGACAGGAGACCCCTCCACTTT.

As for this clonotype: This may come from a read error, since a much larger clone is one base off. The chain recombines TRBV6-1 with TRBJ1-2; a possible D gene is TRBD1 (6 bases). This CDR3 is 13 amino acids long. The germline CDR1 and CDR2 sequences are MNHNS and SASEGT. Written as DNA, the CDR3 is TGTGCCAGCAGTATGGCCGGCGAGGGGGGCTACATCTTC. It translates to CASSMAGEGGYIF.